The 17 T cell receptor beta chains listed next were all sequenced from one sample in a study of T cell responses to AZD1222 COVID-19 vaccine (dated by TCRdb to 2020 to 2022). The library relied on the immunoSEQ multiplex PCR assay. Held by TCRdb, this immuneACCESS table contains in-frame sequences only and omits some clones. Under half of the omission traces to an unresolved V gene where checked; the cause of the rest is unknown. The sample includes 110,000 to 150,000 clones, with roughly 88% observed a single time. Jointly, the top ten make up 7.5% to 8.5% of the sample. The sample's time point label, in plain terms: baseline before first vaccination. Sequencing was performed on peripheral blood, taken on day 0 of AZD1222 vaccination. Receptors originate from an adult in good health.

V is TRBV28 and J is TRBJ2-7, with 8 nucleotides matching TRBD2. CDR3 length: 16 amino acids. V dropped 1 base and J dropped 3; count of bases not matched to a gene: 8. Per germline, CDR1 MDHEN and CDR2 SYDVKM. As DNA, the CDR3 is TGTGCCAGCAGTTTATCGGGCGGGGGGCCCCGCTACGAGCAGTACTTC. This gives the protein CASSLSGGGPRYEQYF.

This clone was picked up one time. V and J are TRBV11-3 and TRBJ2-2; D is perhaps TRBD1 (5 bases). Trimming stripped 0 bases from V and 6 bases from J, with 5 bases between. This CDR3 comprises 13 residues. Germline V gene data show CDR1 as SGHNT and CDR2 as YENEEA. Written as DNA, the CDR3 is TGTGCCAGCAGCTTAGAAGGGGCCGGGGAGCTGTTTTTT. Protein product: CASSLEGAGELFF.

The gene calls are TRBV7-9 and TRBJ2-5; D unclear. CDR1 and CDR2 (germline): SEHNR, FQNEAQ (reference sequence). Trimming took 2 bases from V and 1 from J, leaving 5 bases between them. The CDR3 totals 13 residues. As DNA, the CDR3 is TGTGCCAGCAGCTTAACAGTCCAAGAGACCCAGTACTTC. Amino acid sequence: CASSLTVQETQYF.

The chain uses TRBV11-3 and TRBJ2-7; D unresolved. The germline V gene has CDR1 SGHNT and CDR2 YENEEA. The CDR3 runs to 12 residues. Deletions cut 0 bases from V and 5 bases from J, with 5 bases between. The CDR3 bases are TGTGCCAGCAGCTTAGAAAAAGACGAGCAGTACTTC. This translates into CASSLEKDEQYF.

The gene calls are TRBV19 and TRBJ2-5; 8 bases are a match to TRBD2. Per the germline V gene, CDR1 is LNHDA and CDR2 is SQIVND (reference sequence). This CDR3 has 13 amino acids. Trimming at V came to 8 bases and at J to 4 bases, leaving 6 bases not matched to a gene. The CDR3 protein is CASRLASGETQYF. The DNA of the CDR3 is TGTGCCAGTCGACTAGCGTCAGGAGAGACCCAGTACTTC.

This clone has a handful of counts. This sequence joins TRBV4-2 and TRBJ1-3; no reliable D call. Germline V lookup: CDR1 LGHNA, CDR2 YNFKEQ. V lost 1 base to trimming and J lost 0 bases, with 10 bases between them. CDR3 length: 16 amino acids. This chain's CDR3 is CASSQVSGGSGNTIYF. Here the CDR3 DNA reads TGTGCCAGCAGCCAAGTGAGTGGAGGCTCTGGAAACACCATATATTTT.

The chain couples TRBV27 to TRBJ1-6; D is uncertain. Germline CDR1 reads MNHEY; CDR2 reads SMNVEV (reference sequence). The ends were cut back, 6 bases at V and 4 bases at J, with 16 bases in the middle. This CDR3 is 16 amino acids long. The CDR3 nucleotides read TGTGCCAGCAGGGTATTGGAGGGAAGGTATAATTCACCCCTCCACTTT. Its protein product is CASRVLEGRYNSPLHF.

Worth noting for this clone: The sample contains more than one DNA sequence encoding this CDR3. The chain is built from TRBV6-5 and TRBJ1-5; 8 positions agree with TRBD1. The V gene end was trimmed by 4 bases and the J gene end by 2 bases; junction bases not matched to a gene: 1. The germline V gene has CDR1 MNHEY and CDR2 SVGAGI. The CDR3 length is 14 residues. The CDR3 DNA is TGTGCCAGCAGTTTGGACAGGGGCAATCAGCCCCAGCATTTT. It codes for CASSLDRGNQPQHF.

This chain joins TRBV2 and TRBJ1-2, with D hard to call. CDR3 length: 15 residues. The germline V gene encodes CDR1 SNHLY and CDR2 FYNNEI. Trimming left V 2 bases short and J 0 bases short, with 10 bases between. The CDR3 DNA reads TGTGCCAGCAGTGAATTTGTCATGACTAACTATGGCTACACCTTC. This encodes CASSEFVMTNYGYTF.

The gene calls are TRBV30 and TRBJ1-4, with D tentatively TRBD1 (5 bases). CDR1 is GTSNPN and CDR2 is SVGIG in the germline V gene (reference sequence). The V and J ends lost 1 base and 2 bases respectively, with 8 bases between them. The CDR3 is made up of 14 amino acids. The CDR3 sequence: CAWSGGATNEKLFF. The CDR3 DNA reads as TGTGCCTGGAGTGGTGGGGCCACTAATGAAAAACTGTTTTTT.

The J gene is TRBJ1-2, the V gene TRBV7-9; D not resolved. There are 14 residues in the CDR3. The V end lost 1 base, the J end lost 3 bases, and 9 bases lay between the germline ends. Germline CDR1 SEHNR, CDR2 FQNEAQ (reference sequence). The CDR3 loop is CASSLVSGYYGYTF. The CDR3 region has the DNA TGTGCCAGCAGCTTAGTCTCTGGGTACTATGGCTACACCTTC.

The CDR3, as DNA: TGTGCCACCCAACAGGGTGAAAAACTGTTTTTT. Its protein product is CATQQGEKLFF. V and J are TRBV6-5 and TRBJ1-4; D possibly corresponds to TRBD1 (6 bases). The V gene's germline CDR1 is MNHEY and CDR2 SVGAGI. CDR3 length: 11 amino acids. V lost 10 bases and J 7 bases, leaving 10 bases between the germline ends.

The V gene is TRBV15, the J gene TRBJ2-1; 9 bases fit TRBD2. CDR1 is LNHNV, CDR2 YYDKDF, per germline (reference sequence). J was trimmed by 4 bases and V by 0 bases; bases with no gene match: 7. CDR3 size: 17 residues. The CDR3 loop reads CATSREYQRGAYNEQFF. The CDR3 coding sequence is TGTGCCACCAGCAGAGAGTATCAGCGGGGGGCGTACAATGAGCAGTTCTTC.

The rearrangement links TRBV19 to TRBJ1-1, with D possibly being TRBD1 (5 bases). The CDR3 has 14 amino acids. Deletions cut 3 bases from V and 0 bases from J, with 8 bases between. Germline CDR1 reads LNHDA; CDR2 reads SQIVND (reference sequence). The DNA of the CDR3 is TGTGCCAGTAGTATTGGCAGGGTGAACACTGAAGCTTTCTTT. It specifies CASSIGRVNTEAFF.

This chain links TRBV3-1 (or the pseudogene TRBV3-2) with TRBJ1-3, with D maybe TRBD1 (6 bases). This CDR3 comprises 17 residues. V was clipped by 6 bases and J by 3 bases, with 21 bases between them. Looked up from germline, CDR1 is LGHDT and CDR2 is YNNKEL (reference sequence). For the CDR3, the DNA is TGTGCCAGCAGGGACAGCGAGACGAGCATATTTGGAAACACCATATATTTT. Translating it yields CASRDSETSIFGNTIYF.

V usage is TRBV6-5 and J usage is TRBJ1-4, with a weak D call TRBD1 (6 bases). Looked up from germline, CDR1 is MNHEY and CDR2 is SVGAGI. V lost 6 bases and J lost 4, with 15 bases in between. CDR3 length equals 15 residues. CDR3 DNA sequence: TGTGCCAGCAGCAAACAGGGTTCGGATAATGAAAAACTGTTTTTT. This encodes CASSKQGSDNEKLFF.

The gene calls are TRBV5-1 and TRBJ2-1, with 15 positions matching TRBD2. The ends lost 4 bases at V and 0 bases at J; junction bases unmatched: 8. Germline V lookup: CDR1 SGHRS, CDR2 YFSETQ. The CDR3 sequence is 19 residues long. Here the CDR3 DNA reads TGCGCCAGCAGCGGGGGACTAGCGGGAGGCTCGGTCTCCTACAATGAGCAGTTCTTC. This gives the protein CASSGGLAGGSVSYNEQFF.